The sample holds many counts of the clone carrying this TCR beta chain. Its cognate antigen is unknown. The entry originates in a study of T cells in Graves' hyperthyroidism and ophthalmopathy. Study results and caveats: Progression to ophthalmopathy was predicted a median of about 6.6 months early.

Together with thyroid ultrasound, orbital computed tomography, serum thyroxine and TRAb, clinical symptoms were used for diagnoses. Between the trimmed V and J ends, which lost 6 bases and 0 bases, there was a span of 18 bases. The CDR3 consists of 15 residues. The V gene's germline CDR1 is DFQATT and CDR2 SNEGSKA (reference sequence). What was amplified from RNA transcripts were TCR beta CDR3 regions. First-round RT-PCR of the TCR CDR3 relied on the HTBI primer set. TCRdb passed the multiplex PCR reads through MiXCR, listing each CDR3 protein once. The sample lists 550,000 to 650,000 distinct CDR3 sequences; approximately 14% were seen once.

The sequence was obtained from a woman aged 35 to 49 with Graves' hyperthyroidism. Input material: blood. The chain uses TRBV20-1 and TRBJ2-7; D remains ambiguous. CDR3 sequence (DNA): TGCAGTGCGAATGTGCCTGCAGCCAGCTCCTACGAGCAGTACTTC. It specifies CSANVPAASSYEQYF.